The clone carrying this T cell receptor (beta chain) was seen repeatedly, ten times or more. Antigen specificity is unknown. These data are taken from a study of metastatic and nonmetastatic thyroid tumors. Study details: The comparison covered peripheral blood and tumor or nodule tissue in malignant and benign thyroid patients. Study results and limitations: As reported, TCR beta diversity in blood and tumor was significantly higher in malignant thyroid tumors than in benign nodules.

Prior to thyroid surgery, none of the patients had received any treatment. Per the original methods: Building a distant-metastasis classifier for papillary thyroid cancer drew on CDR3 differences across clinicopathological groups. MiXCR re-clonotyped the PCR reads for TCRdb. None of the V and J calls come from the authors' own analysis; TCRdb made them. The sample has approximately 16,000 clones, 10% to 15% seen once. The CDR3 spans 12 residues. With 1 base removed from V and 3 bases from J, the gap between germline ends came to 2 bases. Per the germline V gene, CDR1 is SEHNR and CDR2 is FQNEAQ (reference sequence).

The source of this sequence is a female donor with papillary thyroid cancer or a benign thyroid nodule (not recorded which). Some clones in this sample may be carry-over from other donors' samples. V gene TRBV7-9 combines with J gene TRBJ2-3; D uncertain. The sequenced material came from blood. The CDR3 DNA sequence: TGTGCCAGCAGCTTAGGTACAGATACGCAGTATTTT. This gives the protein CASSLGTDTQYF.